The clone carrying this T cell receptor beta chain was picked up one time. What it binds is unknown. Purity of each sorted population was above 95%. These data originate in a study of beta chain features in type 1 diabetes. Since all of the isolated RNA was reverse transcribed, expressed TCRB transcripts were what got sequenced. The method was immunoSEQ multiplex PCR; TCRdb's version includes in-frame clones alone and lacks a portion of them. In the table there are a few hundred thousand clones, over 9% of which are singletons. Notes on the study in general: People with Type 1 diabetes carried modestly yet significantly shorter TCRB CDR3s in all four CD4+ subsets. Patients and controls would be equally affected if PCR favored shorter templates.

V was shortened by 5 bases and J by 0 bases, with 8 bases between the two germline ends. In germline, CDR1 is MNHEY, CDR2 SVGAGI. The CDR3 consists of 14 residues. The rearrangement joins TRBV6-5 to TRBJ1-3; D possibly corresponds to TRBD1 (6 bases). This sequence was found in a man aged 25 to 40 with type 1 diabetes. Sequenced: central memory CD4+ T cells from blood. Here the CDR3 DNA reads TGTGCCAGCAGTACAGGGTACTCTGGAAACACCATATATTTT. This translates into CASSTGYSGNTIYF.